The next 11 T cell receptor beta chains were all read from a single sample in a study of a mutant IDH1 vaccine in newly diagnosed glioma. This sample's time point: week 11, during vaccination. Every vaccine dose comprised 300 ug of mutant IDH1 20-mer peptide plus topical imiquimod. Their antigens remain unidentified. Assay: immunoSEQ multiplex PCR; the TCRdb copy retains only in-frame clones and omits some. The sample carries about 25,000 clones, 60% to 80% recorded once. The sequencing here drew on PBMCs, taken from a glioma patient whose treatment included an IDH1 peptide vaccine. The origin of the receptors is a woman in her late teens or twenties with glioma.

The rearrangement links TRBV7-2 to TRBJ1-5; TRBD1 matches at 7 bases. Germline V lookup: CDR1 SGHTA, CDR2 FQGNSA. The V and J ends lost 3 bases and 2 bases, in that order; junction bases with no gene match: 4. The CDR3 contains 15 residues. CDR3 nucleotides: TGTGCCAGCAGCTTCAACAGGGGAGGCAATCAGCCCCAGCATTTT. Protein sequence: CASSFNRGGNQPQHF. Looking up the rest from reference TRBV7-2 and TRBJ1-5 gives the full variable domain: GAGVSQSPSNKVTEKGKDVELRCDPISGHTALYWYRQSLGQGLEFLIYFQGNSAPDKSGLPSDRFSAERTGGSVSTLTIQRTQQEDSAVYLCASSFNRGGNQPQHFGDGTRLSIL.

This clone was picked up one time. The chain uses TRBV27 and TRBJ2-7, with a tentative D call TRBD1 (6 bases). This CDR3 has 14 residues. CDR1 and CDR2 (germline): MNHEY, SMNVEV (reference sequence). V gave up 5 bases and J gave up 4 bases, with 15 bases separating them. This CDR3 reads CASSRPGQIYEQYF. CDR3 bases: TGTGCCAGCAGTCGACCGGGACAAATTTACGAGCAGTACTTC.

The chain combines TRBV5-4 with TRBJ1-2; weak D call: TRBD1 (5 bases). The CDR3 has 14 amino acids. The germline V gene encodes CDR1 SGHNT and CDR2 YYREEE (reference sequence). V gave up 3 bases and J gave up 1 base, with 10 bases separating them. CDR3 bases: TGTGCCAGCAGCTGGATACAGGATAACTATGGCTACACCTTC. This gives the protein CASSWIQDNYGYTF.

The chain combines TRBV30 with TRBJ2-3; D gene unclear. Trimming pared 2 bases from V and 3 bases from J, leaving 6 bases between. Germline CDR1 and CDR2: GTSNPN and SVGIG (reference sequence). The CDR3 consists of 12 residues. CDR3 sequence reads: CAWSSATDTQYF. In DNA, the CDR3 is TGTGCCTGGAGTTCAGCTACAGATACGCAGTATTTT.

This chain's CDR3 is CASSNSGGSIPDTQYF. The CDR3 nucleotides are TGTGCCAGTAGTAATAGCGGGGGGTCCATCCCAGATACGCAGTATTTT. The rearrangement links TRBV19 to TRBJ2-3, with 10 nucleotides matching TRBD2. The germline V gene has CDR1 LNHDA and CDR2 SQIVND (reference sequence). The length of the CDR3 is 16 residues. The V gene end was trimmed by 4 bases and the J gene end by 4 bases; junction bases not matched to a gene: 8.

V gene TRBV19 combines with J gene TRBJ1-5, with unresolved D. The CDR3 has 12 residues. V was shortened by 1 base and J by 6 bases, with 4 bases between the two germline ends. Germline V gene lookup returns CDR1 LNHDA and CDR2 SQIVND (reference sequence). The CDR3 loop is CASSIAGQPQHF. The CDR3 DNA is TGTGCCAGTAGTATAGCCGGTCAGCCCCAGCATTTT.

For this clone: Other DNA sequences in this specimen translate into the identical CDR3. This chain connects TRBV6-5 to TRBJ1-1, with D possibly TRBD1 on 6 matching bases. Germline-derived CDR1 and CDR2 are MNHEY and SVGAGI. The CDR3 spans 16 residues. V was cut by 0 bases and J by 4 bases, with 15 bases left in between. CDR3: CASSYSNWGGPTEAFF. The CDR3 region has the DNA TGTGCCAGCAGTTACTCGAATTGGGGGGGGCCCACTGAAGCTTTCTTT.

The CDR3 DNA follows: TGTGCCAGCAGTCCCAGTAGTAGGAGGGGGGAAGGCTACACCTTC. Its protein product is CASSPSSRRGEGYTF. This sequence joins TRBV25-1 and TRBJ1-2, with D perhaps matching TRBD1 (6 bases). Germline lookup yields CDR1 MGHDK and CDR2 SYGVNS. The CDR3 runs 15 residues. V lost 5 bases and J 8 bases, leaving 21 bases between the germline ends.

The chain joins TRBV6-5 to TRBJ1-1; maybe TRBD1 (5 bases). V was cut by 10 bases and J by 0 bases, with 18 bases left in between. From germline, CDR1 is MNHEY and CDR2 SVGAGI. This CDR3 is built from 15 residues. The DNA for the CDR3 is TGTGCCACGACCGGGACCTCGAATTTGAACACTGAAGCTTTCTTT. Translated, it gives CATTGTSNLNTEAFF.

The V call is TRBV2, the J call TRBJ2-2; possibly TRBD2 for D (5 bases). Germline CDR1 and CDR2: SNHLY and FYNNEI. The V end lost 4 bases, the J end lost 5 bases, and 11 bases lay between the germline ends. The CDR3 consists of 14 residues. DNA of the CDR3: TGTGCCAGCAGTGTAGAGGGTGGGACCGGGGAGCTGTTTTTT. It yields the protein CASSVEGGTGELFF.

CDR3 in DNA: TGTGCTAGTGGTTTGGTACTAACGGTGAATTCACCCCTCCACTTT. Translating gives CASGLVLTVNSPLHF. The chain joins TRBV12-5 to TRBJ1-6, with no clear D. CDR1 LGHNT and CDR2 FRNRAP come from the germline V gene. CDR3 length: 15 amino acids. Trimming stripped 0 bases from V and 7 bases from J, with 10 bases between.